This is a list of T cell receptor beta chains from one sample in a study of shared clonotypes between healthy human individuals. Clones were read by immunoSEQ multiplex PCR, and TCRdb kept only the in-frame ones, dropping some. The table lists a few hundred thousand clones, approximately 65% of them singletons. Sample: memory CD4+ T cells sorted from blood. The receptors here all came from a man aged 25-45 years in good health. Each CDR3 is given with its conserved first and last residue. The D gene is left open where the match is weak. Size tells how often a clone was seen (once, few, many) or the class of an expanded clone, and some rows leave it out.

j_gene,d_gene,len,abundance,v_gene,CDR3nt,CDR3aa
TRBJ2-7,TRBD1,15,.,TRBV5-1,TGCGCCCGCAGCTTGGAGGGGGACAGGGGGTACGAGCAGTACTTC,CARSLEGDRGYEQYF
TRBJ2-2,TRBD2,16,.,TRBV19,TGTGCCAGTAGCCAAGCTAGCGGGGCGAACACCGGGGAGCTGTTTTTT,CASSQASGANTGELFF
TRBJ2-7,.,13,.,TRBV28,TGTGCCAGCAGTTTAGGCGTTTATGAGGAGCAGTACTTC,CASSLGVYEEQYF
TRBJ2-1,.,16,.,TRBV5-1,TGCGCCAGCAGCTCCCTGACGGACGGTTGGGGTAATGAGCAGTTCTTC,CASSSLTDGWGNEQFF
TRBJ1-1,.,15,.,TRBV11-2,TGTGCCAGCAGCTTAATGGGGCAGCTTAACACTGAAGCTTTCTTT,CASSLMGQLNTEAFF
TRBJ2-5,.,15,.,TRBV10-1,TGCGCCAGCAGTGAGGGCCAGGGGGGGAAAGAGACCCAGTACTTC,CASSEGQGGKETQYF
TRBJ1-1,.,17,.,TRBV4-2,TGTGCCAGCAGCCAACCCTACGGGGCCGGGGGTAACACTGAAGCTTTCTTT,CASSQPYGAGGNTEAFF
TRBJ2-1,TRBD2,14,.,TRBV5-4,TGTGCCAGCAGCCCGGGGGGTAGGGCGGATGAGCAGTTCTTC,CASSPGGRADEQFF
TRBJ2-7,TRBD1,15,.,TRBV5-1,TGCGCCAGCAGCGTCGGGACAGGACGACCCTACGAGCAGTACTTC,CASSVGTGRPYEQYF
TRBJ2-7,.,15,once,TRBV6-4,TGTGCCAGCAGTCCCAAGCCTGGGGGCTCCTACGAGCAGTACTTC,CASSPKPGGSYEQYF
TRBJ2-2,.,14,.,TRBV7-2,TGTGCCAGCAGCGAACAGGCGAACACCGGGGAGCTGTTTTTT,CASSEQANTGELFF
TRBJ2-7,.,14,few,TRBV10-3,TGTGCCATCAGCGGCGGGGTGAACTCCTACGAGCAGTACTTC,CAISGGVNSYEQYF
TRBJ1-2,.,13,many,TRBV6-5,TGTGCCAGCAGTTACACGACAAGTTATGGCTACACCTTC,CASSYTTSYGYTF
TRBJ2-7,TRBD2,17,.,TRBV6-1,TGTGCCAGCAGTGTGAGCCTAGCGGGAGCGCGGTCCTACGAGCAGTACTTC,CASSVSLAGARSYEQYF
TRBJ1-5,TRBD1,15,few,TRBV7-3,TGTGCCAGCAGCTTAGCGAGGACAGGGAATCAGCCCCAGCATTTT,CASSLARTGNQPQHF
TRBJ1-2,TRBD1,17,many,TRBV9,TGTGCCAGCAGCGTAGCGGCTGCGCCGGGACAGGGTGTTGGCTACACCTTC,CASSVAAAPGQGVGYTF
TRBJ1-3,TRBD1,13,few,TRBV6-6,TGTGCCAGCAGCACAGGGGGGGGAAACACCATATATTTT,CASSTGGGNTIYF
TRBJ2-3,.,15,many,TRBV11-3,TGTGCCAGCAGCTTAGGGGTTAGCGGTCAAGATACGCAGTATTTT,CASSLGVSGQDTQYF
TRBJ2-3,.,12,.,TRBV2,TGTGCCAGCTCTGGGAGTGGGGATACGCAGTATTTT,CASSGSGDTQYF
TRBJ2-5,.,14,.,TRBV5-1,TGCGCCAGCAGCTTGGTGACAGCCCAAGAGACCCAGTACTTC,CASSLVTAQETQYF
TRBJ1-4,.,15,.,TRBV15,TGTGCCACCAGCAGAGCAGGCAGAACTAATGAAAAACTGTTTTTT,CATSRAGRTNEKLFF
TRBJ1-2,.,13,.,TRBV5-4,TGTGCCAGCAGCTTGAAGGGACTCGAGGGCTACACCTTC,CASSLKGLEGYTF
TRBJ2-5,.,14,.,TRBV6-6,TGTGCCAGCAACATCAGGGTGGGGGGAGAGACCCAGTACTTC,CASNIRVGGETQYF
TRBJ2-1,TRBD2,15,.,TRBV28,TGTGCCAGCGGGACCGGAGGGAGGGCGAGTAATGTTCTGTTCTTC,CASGTGGRASNVLFF
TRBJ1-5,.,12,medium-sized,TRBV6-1,TGTGCCAGCAGTCGGGATAATCAGCCCCAGCATTTT,CASSRDNQPQHF
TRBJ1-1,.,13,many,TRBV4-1,TGCGCCAGCAGTTCCCGGACGGACACTGAAGCTTTCTTT,CASSSRTDTEAFF
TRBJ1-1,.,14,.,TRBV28,TGTGCCAGCAGTTTATGGGGAGGGGACACTGAAGCTTTCTTT,CASSLWGGDTEAFF
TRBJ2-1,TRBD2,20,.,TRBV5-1,TGCGCCAGCAGCTTGCGGGGACCTTGGACTAGCGGGAGTCTCTACAATGAGCAGTTCTTC,CASSLRGPWTSGSLYNEQFF
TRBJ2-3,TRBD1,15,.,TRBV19,TGTGCCAGTAGGGGTGGGACAGGGTGGCGTGATACGCAGTATTTT,CASRGGTGWRDTQYF
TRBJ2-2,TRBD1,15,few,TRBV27,TGTGCCAGCAACTGGGACAGGCGGAACACCGGGGAGCTGTTTTTT,CASNWDRRNTGELFF
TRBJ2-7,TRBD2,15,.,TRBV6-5,TGTGTCAGCAGAGTAAGCGGGAGGCCTTTTTACGAGCAGTACTTC,CVSRVSGRPFYEQYF
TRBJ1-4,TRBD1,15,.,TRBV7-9,TGTGCCACCGGACCGGGACAGGGAAGTAATGAAAAACTGTTTTTT,CATGPGQGSNEKLFF
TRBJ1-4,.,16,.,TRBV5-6,TGTGCCAGCAGCAGGGACACCTCAGCAACTAATGAAAAACTGTTTTTT,CASSRDTSATNEKLFF
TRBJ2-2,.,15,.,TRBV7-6,TGTGCCAGCAGCTGGACAGCCTCTAACACCGGGGAGCTGTTTTTT,CASSWTASNTGELFF
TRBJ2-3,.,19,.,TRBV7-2,TGTGCCAGCAGCTCTAGACAGGGCCGACTAGCTGGGGGCCCAGATACGCAGTATTTT,CASSSRQGRLAGGPDTQYF
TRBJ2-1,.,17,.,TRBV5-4,TGTGCCAGCAGCCACCTACGGTTGGGCAGGTCCGACAATGAGCAGTTCTTC,CASSHLRLGRSDNEQFF
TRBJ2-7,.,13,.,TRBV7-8,TGTGCCAGCAGCTTAGGTGGCGGAGGCGAGCAGTACTTC,CASSLGGGGEQYF
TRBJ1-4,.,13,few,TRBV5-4,TGTGCCACCAAACCGGAGGGTGTCGAAAAACTGTTTTTT,CATKPEGVEKLFF
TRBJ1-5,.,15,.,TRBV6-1,TGTGCCAGCAGTGGACAGTATTTCTACAATCAGCCCCAGCATTTT,CASSGQYFYNQPQHF
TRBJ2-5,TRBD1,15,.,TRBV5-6,TGTGCCAGCAGTGTGACAGGGCAGGGTAAAGAGACCCAGTACTTC,CASSVTGQGKETQYF
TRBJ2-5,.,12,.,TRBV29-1,TGCAGTTACCTCTCAGGGGAAGAGACCCAGTACTTC,CSYLSGEETQYF
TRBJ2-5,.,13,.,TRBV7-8,TGTGCCAGCAGCTTAGACAAACAAGAGACCCAGTACTTC,CASSLDKQETQYF
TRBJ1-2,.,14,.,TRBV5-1,TGCGCCAGCAGCTTAAATCGTTTCGGGTATGGCTACACCTTC,CASSLNRFGYGYTF
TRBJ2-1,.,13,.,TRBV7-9,TGTGCCAGCAGCTCGGGTGGGATGAATGAGCAGTTCTTC,CASSSGGMNEQFF
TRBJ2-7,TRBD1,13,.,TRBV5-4,TGTGCCACCGGGACAGGACTCTTCTACGAGCAGTACTTC,CATGTGLFYEQYF
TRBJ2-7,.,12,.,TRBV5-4,TGTGCCAGCAGCTTGGACAGATGGGAGCAGTACTTC,CASSLDRWEQYF
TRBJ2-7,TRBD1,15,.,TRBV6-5,TGTGCCAGCAGTTACACGGGACAGGTCGGCTTCGAGCAGTACTTC,CASSYTGQVGFEQYF
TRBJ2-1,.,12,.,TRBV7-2,TGTGCCAGCAGCTCGACTAGACATGAGCAGTTCTTC,CASSSTRHEQFF
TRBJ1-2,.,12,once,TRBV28,TGTGCCAGCAGTTTGGAAGACTATGGCTACACCTTC,CASSLEDYGYTF
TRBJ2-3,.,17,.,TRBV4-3,TGCGCCAGCAGCCAAGGGGGGTCCCCGGAGGCCACAGATACGCAGTATTTT,CASSQGGSPEATDTQYF
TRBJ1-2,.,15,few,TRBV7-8,TGTGCCAGCAGCTTAGGAGGGGCGGTAATGTTTGGCTACACCTTC,CASSLGGAVMFGYTF
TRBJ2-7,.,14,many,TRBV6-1,TGTGCCAGCAGCCCGGGAATCATCGAGTACGAGCAGTACTTC,CASSPGIIEYEQYF
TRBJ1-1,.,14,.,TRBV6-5,TGTGCCAGCAGGATTAGGGGTGTGAACACTGAAGCTTTCTTT,CASRIRGVNTEAFF
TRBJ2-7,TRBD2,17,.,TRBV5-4,TGTGCCAGCAGCCCGGAGGGGGCTAGCGGGGTTTACTACGAGCAGTACTTC,CASSPEGASGVYYEQYF
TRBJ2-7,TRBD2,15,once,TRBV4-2,TGTGCCAGCAGCCAGGCAAGGACTAGCGGGAGCGAGCAGTACTTC,CASSQARTSGSEQYF
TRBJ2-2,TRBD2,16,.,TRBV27,TGTGCCAGCAGTTTTCAGCGGGAGGTCGGCACCGGGGAGCTGTTTTTT,CASSFQREVGTGELFF
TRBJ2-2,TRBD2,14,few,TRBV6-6,TGTGCCAGCGGCGGACTAGCGGGATCCGGGGAGCTGTTTTTT,CASGGLAGSGELFF
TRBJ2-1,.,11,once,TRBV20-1,TGCAGTGCAACCCTGTACAATGAGCAGTTCTTC,CSATLYNEQFF
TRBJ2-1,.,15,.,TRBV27,TGTGCCAGCAGTCAGTACCCCTATGGGTTAAGGGAGCAGTTCTTC,CASSQYPYGLREQFF